These T cell receptor beta chains were read from a single sample in a study of blood T cell repertoires in COVID-19. Clones were read by immunoSEQ multiplex PCR, and TCRdb kept only the in-frame ones, dropping some. The sample holds under 200,000 clones; 70% to 90% are singletons and the top ten take about 0.81%. The sample consisted of peripheral blood. These receptors were obtained from a woman between 65 and 79 years old with acute or convalescent COVID-19. The CDR3 runs from the conserved cysteine through the conserved F or W. Fields, in order: CDR3 protein, CDR3 DNA, clone size, D gene, J gene, V gene. A D gene is named only where the DNA matches it firmly. The size entry is marked missing in some rows and otherwise reads once, few, many or a size class.

CDR3 protein: CASRDHTGELFF
CDR3 DNA: TGTGCCTCCCGGGATCATACCGGGGAGCTGTTTTTT
clone size: NA
D gene: NA
J gene: TRBJ2-2
V gene: TRBV19

CDR3 protein: CASSLDPGGYEQYF
CDR3 DNA: TGTGCCAGCAGCTTGGATCCAGGGGGCTACGAGCAGTACTTC
clone size: NA
D gene: TRBD1
J gene: TRBJ2-7
V gene: TRBV5-4

CDR3 protein: CASSTGSEQFF
CDR3 DNA: TGTGCCAGCAGTACAGGGAGCGAGCAGTTCTTC
clone size: NA
D gene: NA
J gene: TRBJ2-1
V gene: TRBV9

CDR3 protein: CASTGTGRTEAFF
CDR3 DNA: TGTGCCAGCACGGGGACAGGGAGGACTGAAGCTTTCTTT
clone size: NA
D gene: TRBD1
J gene: TRBJ1-1
V gene: TRBV6-5

CDR3 protein: CASTKPRGAYEQYF
CDR3 DNA: TGTGCCAGCACGAAGCCCCGGGGGGCCTACGAGCAGTACTTC
clone size: NA
D gene: TRBD2
J gene: TRBJ2-7
V gene: TRBV28

CDR3 protein: CASSPDRIRANVLTF
CDR3 DNA: TGTGCCAGCTCACCTGACAGGATAAGGGCCAACGTCCTGACTTTC
clone size: NA
D gene: NA
J gene: TRBJ2-6
V gene: TRBV18

CDR3 protein: CASGRGELFF
CDR3 DNA: TGTGCCAGCGGGAGGGGGGAGCTGTTTTTT
clone size: NA
D gene: NA
J gene: TRBJ2-2
V gene: TRBV6-5

CDR3 protein: CASSQTGGGVRVEQYF
CDR3 DNA: TGTGCCAGCAGCCAAACCGGGGGGGGTGTCAGAGTCGAGCAGTACTTC
clone size: once
D gene: TRBD2
J gene: TRBJ2-7
V gene: TRBV4-2

CDR3 protein: CASSGTGNEQYF
CDR3 DNA: TGTGCCAGCAGTGGAACAGGGAACGAGCAGTACTTC
clone size: NA
D gene: NA
J gene: TRBJ2-7
V gene: TRBV28

CDR3 protein: CASRGGMGTFYGYTF
CDR3 DNA: TGCGCCAGCCGGGGAGGGATGGGGACTTTCTATGGCTACACCTTC
clone size: NA
D gene: NA
J gene: TRBJ1-2
V gene: TRBV5-1

CDR3 protein: CASSRQIVYEQYF
CDR3 DNA: TGTGCCAGCAGTCGACAGATAGTCTACGAGCAGTACTTC
clone size: NA
D gene: NA
J gene: TRBJ2-7
V gene: TRBV12-3/TRBV12-4

CDR3 protein: CASSAKGTGRAPRGTF
CDR3 DNA: TGTGCCAGCAGTGCAAAGGGGACCGGGAGAGCGCCCAGAGGCACCTTC
clone size: few
D gene: NA
J gene: TRBJ1-2
V gene: TRBV2

CDR3 protein: CASSLATGWGDTQYF
CDR3 DNA: TGTGCCAGCAGCTTAGCTACAGGGTGGGGAGATACGCAGTATTTT
clone size: once
D gene: NA
J gene: TRBJ2-3
V gene: TRBV7-2

CDR3 protein: CASSLIAPGTSGSYEQYF
CDR3 DNA: TGTGCCAGCAGCTTAATCGCCCCCGGGACTAGCGGATCCTACGAGCAGTACTTC
clone size: NA
D gene: TRBD2
J gene: TRBJ2-7
V gene: TRBV7-9

CDR3 protein: CSARDEYEQYF
CDR3 DNA: TGCAGTGCTAGAGATGAGTACGAGCAGTACTTC
clone size: NA
D gene: NA
J gene: TRBJ2-7
V gene: TRBV20-1

CDR3 protein: CASSARDRGRGYTF
CDR3 DNA: TGTGCCAGCAGCGCCCGGGACAGGGGGCGTGGCTACACCTTC
clone size: NA
D gene: TRBD1
J gene: TRBJ1-2
V gene: TRBV5-6

CDR3 protein: CASSFYGTEVNQPQHF
CDR3 DNA: TGTGCCAGCAGCTTTTATGGGACAGAGGTGAATCAGCCCCAGCATTTT
clone size: NA
D gene: TRBD1
J gene: TRBJ1-5
V gene: TRBV5-6

CDR3 protein: CASSPPPPNSWTQYF
CDR3 DNA: TGTGCCAGCAGCCCGCCTCCACCCAATAGTTGGACCCAGTACTTC
clone size: NA
D gene: NA
J gene: TRBJ2-5
V gene: TRBV7-2

CDR3 protein: CASSQDGAIAYEQYF
CDR3 DNA: TGTGCCAGCAGCCAAGATGGAGCGATCGCCTACGAGCAGTACTTC
clone size: NA
D gene: NA
J gene: TRBJ2-7
V gene: TRBV3-1/TRBV3-2

CDR3 protein: CASSVGQLLTDTQYF
CDR3 DNA: TGCGCCAGCAGCGTGGGACAGCTTCTCACAGATACGCAGTATTTT
clone size: NA
D gene: TRBD1
J gene: TRBJ2-3
V gene: TRBV5-1

CDR3 protein: CASSHDRNTLNEQFF
CDR3 DNA: TGTGCCAGCAGTCATGACAGAAACACCCTCAATGAGCAGTTCTTC
clone size: NA
D gene: NA
J gene: TRBJ2-1
V gene: TRBV7-8

CDR3 protein: CASSYVDYEAFF
CDR3 DNA: TGTGCCAGCAGTTACGTGGACTACGAAGCTTTCTTT
clone size: NA
D gene: NA
J gene: TRBJ1-1
V gene: TRBV6-6

CDR3 protein: CASSLYSSGANVLTF
CDR3 DNA: TGCGCCAGCAGCCTTTACAGCTCTGGGGCCAACGTCCTGACTTTC
clone size: NA
D gene: NA
J gene: TRBJ2-6
V gene: TRBV5-1

CDR3 protein: CASSLPGQGSEAFF
CDR3 DNA: TGCGCCAGCAGCCTGCCGGGACAGGGATCTGAAGCTTTCTTT
clone size: NA
D gene: TRBD1
J gene: TRBJ1-1
V gene: TRBV5-1

CDR3 protein: CASSLLLLGNYGYTF
CDR3 DNA: TGTGCCAGCAGCCTTCTTCTTCTAGGTAACTATGGCTACACCTTC
clone size: NA
D gene: NA
J gene: TRBJ1-2
V gene: TRBV3-1/TRBV3-2

CDR3 protein: CATSRDNRDQPQHF
CDR3 DNA: TGTGCCACCAGCAGAGATAACCGGGATCAGCCCCAGCATTTT
clone size: NA
D gene: NA
J gene: TRBJ1-5
V gene: TRBV15

CDR3 protein: CASSSRQGYTDTQYF
CDR3 DNA: TGTGCCAGCAGCTCTCGACAGGGCTACACAGATACGCAGTATTTT
clone size: NA
D gene: TRBD1
J gene: TRBJ2-3
V gene: TRBV11-1

CDR3 protein: CASSLPVFLNTEAFF
CDR3 DNA: TGCGCCAGCAGTCTCCCAGTTTTTCTGAACACTGAAGCTTTCTTT
clone size: NA
D gene: NA
J gene: TRBJ1-1
V gene: TRBV23-1

CDR3 protein: CASSFRTSGLYNEQFF
CDR3 DNA: TGTGCCAGTAGTTTTCGGACTAGCGGTCTTTACAATGAGCAGTTCTTC
clone size: NA
D gene: TRBD2
J gene: TRBJ2-1
V gene: TRBV19

CDR3 protein: CASSPGQGIENTEAFF
CDR3 DNA: TGTGCCAGCTCACCGGGACAGGGAATAGAGAACACTGAAGCTTTCTTT
clone size: NA
D gene: TRBD1
J gene: TRBJ1-1
V gene: TRBV18

CDR3 protein: CASSHSGGANVLTF
CDR3 DNA: TGTGCCAGCAGCCATTCGGGTGGGGCCAACGTCCTGACTTTC
clone size: once
D gene: NA
J gene: TRBJ2-6
V gene: TRBV14

CDR3 protein: CASSLAGVSYGYTF
CDR3 DNA: TGCGCCAGCAGCTTGGCGGGGGTCTCTTATGGCTACACCTTC
clone size: NA
D gene: NA
J gene: TRBJ1-2
V gene: TRBV5-1

CDR3 protein: CASSKPSPLNTGELFF
CDR3 DNA: TGTGCCAGTAGTAAGCCCTCACCCCTTAACACCGGGGAGCTGTTTTTT
clone size: NA
D gene: NA
J gene: TRBJ2-2
V gene: TRBV19

CDR3 protein: CASSPDGRATEAFF
CDR3 DNA: TGCGCCAGCAGCCCTGACGGGAGGGCCACTGAAGCTTTCTTT
clone size: NA
D gene: NA
J gene: TRBJ1-1
V gene: TRBV5-1

CDR3 protein: CASSLERGSYGYTF
CDR3 DNA: TGTGCCAGCAGCTTAGAAAGGGGGTCCTATGGCTACACCTTC
clone size: NA
D gene: NA
J gene: TRBJ1-2
V gene: TRBV7-9

CDR3 protein: CASSFSATGRGKETQYF
CDR3 DNA: TGTGCCAGCAGCTTCTCCGCGACGGGCAGGGGGAAAGAGACCCAGTACTTC
clone size: NA
D gene: TRBD1
J gene: TRBJ2-5
V gene: TRBV7-8

CDR3 protein: CASSQDPSVTGGGYTF
CDR3 DNA: TGTGCCAGCAGCCAAGATCCTAGCGTCACTGGTGGCGGCTACACCTTC
clone size: NA
D gene: NA
J gene: TRBJ1-2
V gene: TRBV4-2

CDR3 protein: CASSQDLAEQGETEAFF
CDR3 DNA: TGCGCCAGCAGCCAAGACCTGGCGGAGCAGGGCGAGACTGAAGCTTTCTTT
clone size: NA
D gene: NA
J gene: TRBJ1-1
V gene: TRBV4-3

CDR3 protein: CASSRGGTASYEQYF
CDR3 DNA: TGCGCCAGCAGCCGTGGAGGGACAGCCTCCTACGAGCAGTACTTC
clone size: few
D gene: NA
J gene: TRBJ2-7
V gene: TRBV10-1

CDR3 protein: CASTRGGKGSPLHF
CDR3 DNA: TGTGCCAGCACCCGAGGGGGTAAGGGTTCACCCCTCCACTTT
clone size: NA
D gene: NA
J gene: TRBJ1-6
V gene: TRBV27

CDR3 protein: CASSQEVLAGGGEQFF
CDR3 DNA: TGCGCCAGCAGCCAAGAGGTACTAGCGGGAGGTGGTGAGCAGTTCTTC
clone size: NA
D gene: TRBD2
J gene: TRBJ2-1
V gene: TRBV4-3

CDR3 protein: CASSLEGVYEQYF
CDR3 DNA: TGCGCCAGCAGCTTGGAGGGAGTGTATGAGCAGTACTTC
clone size: NA
D gene: NA
J gene: TRBJ2-7
V gene: TRBV5-1

CDR3 protein: CASSRSTATYGYTF
CDR3 DNA: TGTGCCAGCAGTCGATCGACAGCGACCTATGGCTACACCTTC
clone size: NA
D gene: NA
J gene: TRBJ1-2
V gene: TRBV7-8

CDR3 protein: CASSLVSPSREHF
CDR3 DNA: TGTGCCAGCAGTTTAGTTTCCCCTTCACGGGAGCATTTT
clone size: NA
D gene: NA
J gene: TRBJ1-5
V gene: TRBV28

CDR3 protein: CASSLEGLTIYF
CDR3 DNA: TGTGCCAGCAGCTTAGAGGGACTCACCATATATTTT
clone size: once
D gene: NA
J gene: TRBJ1-3
V gene: TRBV7-9

CDR3 protein: CASSTVRQPPYEQYF
CDR3 DNA: TGTGCCAGCAGCACGGTAAGACAGCCTCCCTACGAGCAGTACTTC
clone size: few
D gene: NA
J gene: TRBJ2-7
V gene: TRBV5-4

CDR3 protein: CASSPRTGQGVQPQHF
CDR3 DNA: TGTGCCAGCTCACCGCGGACGGGACAGGGGGTTCAGCCCCAGCATTTT
clone size: NA
D gene: TRBD1
J gene: TRBJ1-5
V gene: TRBV18

CDR3 protein: CASSVGQGMNTEAFF
CDR3 DNA: TGTGCCAGCAGTGTTGGACAGGGGATGAACACTGAAGCTTTCTTT
clone size: NA
D gene: TRBD1
J gene: TRBJ1-1
V gene: TRBV2